The entry below describes one T cell receptor (beta chain). Antigen: not known. The CDR3 covers 13 residues. Germline V gene lookup returns CDR1 MDHEN and CDR2 SYDVKM. Trimming took 8 bases from V and 5 from J, leaving 14 bases between them. This sample was included in a study of shared clonotypes between healthy human individuals. Libraries were prepared by immunoSEQ multiplex PCR; TCRdb keeps only in-frame clonotypes and omits some of them. The table records hundreds of thousands of clones, 74% of them present only once. General study points: Only blood underwent sampling, and tissue repertoires likely differ.

Healthy HIV-negative adults with no recent acute infections or vaccinations were recruited as donors. The study separated CD4+ cells into CD45RA+ naive and CD45RA-negative memory subsets. The source is a woman in her 30s in good health. This chain connects TRBV28 to TRBJ2-3; the D is unclear. The specimen sequenced was memory CD4+ T cells sorted from blood. The subset here: CD45RA-negative fraction. CDR3 sequence reads: CASYGPPGDTQYF. CDR3 in DNA: TGTGCCAGCTACGGGCCCCCGGGAGATACGCAGTATTTT.